The 7 T cell receptor beta chains reported below all come from one sample, sequenced in a study of shared clonotypes between healthy human individuals. Terminally differentiated effector memory CD45RA+ cells were excluded from the naive CD8 cells, which were CD45RO-negative and positively selected for CCR7. Produced via immunoSEQ multiplex PCR; TCRdb's table is partial and in-frame only. The table includes hundreds of thousands of clones, approximately 95% detected once. The sequencing sample was made of naive CD8+ T cells sorted from blood. The receptors originated from a woman in her thirties in good health.

This clone was counted once. V and J are TRBV27 and TRBJ1-1; no reliable D call. Germline CDR1 and CDR2: MNHEY and SMNVEV (reference sequence). This CDR3 has 14 residues. V was pared by 5 bases and J by 7 bases, with 17 bases between. The CDR3 region is CASSELKDGIEAFF. DNA for the CDR3: TGTGCCAGCAGTGAATTGAAAGACGGCATTGAAGCTTTCTTT.

The gene calls are TRBV11-3 and TRBJ2-2, with a tentative D call TRBD2 (6 bases). V gave up 3 bases and J gave up 4 bases, with 12 bases separating them. From germline, CDR1 is SGHNT and CDR2 YENEEA. CDR3 length: 15 amino acids. The CDR3 reads CASSLGLLSTGELFF. The CDR3 DNA reads as TGTGCCAGCAGCTTGGGACTCCTAAGCACCGGGGAGCTGTTTTTT.

The rearrangement uses TRBV30 and TRBJ2-7; D remains ambiguous. The CDR3 is 15 amino acids. CDR1 GTSNPN and CDR2 SVGIG come from the germline V gene (reference sequence). The V end lost 3 bases, the J end lost 2 bases, and 17 bases lay between the germline ends. CDR3 in amino acids: CAWSHRNYHPYEQYF. CDR3 bases: TGTGCCTGGAGCCACAGAAACTACCACCCCTACGAGCAGTACTTC.

The rearrangement links TRBV30 to TRBJ2-3; TRBD2 is a possible D gene (6 bases). Trimming left V 3 bases short and J 3 bases short, with 13 bases between. The CDR3 loop spans 14 amino acids. Germline CDR1 and CDR2: GTSNPN and SVGIG (reference sequence). The CDR3 bases are TGTGCCTGGAGGTGGGGGGTGACGACAGATACGCAGTATTTT. Its protein is CAWRWGVTTDTQYF.

The V and J genes are TRBV4-2 and TRBJ1-5; D possibly corresponds to TRBD1 (5 bases). The germline gives CDR1 LGHNA, CDR2 YNFKEQ. The CDR3 has 17 amino acids. The V end was cut by 1 base, the J end by 2 bases, with 15 bases between. CDR3 sequence (DNA): TGTGCCAGCAGCCAAGCGAGCACAGGTATTGGCAATCAGCCCCAGCATTTT. Translating it yields CASSQASTGIGNQPQHF.

J is TRBJ2-7 and V is TRBV19; no reliable D call. The germline gives CDR1 LNHDA, CDR2 SQIVND (reference sequence). V lost 6 bases to trimming and J lost 5 bases, with 23 bases between them. CDR3 size: 16 residues. The CDR3 sequence: CASSEITGAHYDEQYF. The CDR3 DNA reads TGTGCCAGTAGCGAGATTACCGGCGCGCACTACGACGAGCAGTACTTC.

This chain links TRBV25-1 with TRBJ1-4; D is uncertain. Trimming shortened V by 2 bases and J by 3 bases, and 7 bases separated the two germline ends. Germline V CDR1 and CDR2: MGHDK, SYGVNS. CDR3 length equals 14 residues. The CDR3 DNA sequence: TGTGCCAGCAGTGAACGGGCCTCTAATGAAAAACTGTTTTTT. It encodes CASSERASNEKLFF.